The 4 T cell receptor beta chains given below trace back to one sample, sequenced in a study of blood T cell repertoires in COVID-19. Clones were read by immunoSEQ multiplex PCR, and TCRdb kept only the in-frame ones, dropping some. The table records fewer than 250,000 clones, 92% of them present only once. The sequenced sample was peripheral blood. The receptors were gathered from a man aged 25-40 years with acute or convalescent COVID-19.

The chain is built from TRBV30 and TRBJ2-7, with TRBD2 matching over 7 bases. This CDR3 spans 14 amino acids. Germline-derived CDR1 and CDR2 are GTSNPN and SVGIG (reference sequence). The junction had 8 bases not matched to a gene; V was cut back by 4 bases and J by 2 bases. CDR3 in amino acids: CAWTIGAGAYEQYF. The DNA for the CDR3 is TGTGCCTGGACCATCGGGGCGGGAGCCTACGAGCAGTACTTC.

The rearrangement uses TRBV19 and TRBJ1-6, with a weak D call TRBD1 (5 bases). Germline V CDR1 and CDR2: LNHDA, SQIVND (reference sequence). CDR3 length: 13 residues. Trimming pared 11 bases from V and 9 bases from J, leaving 17 bases between. The CDR3 DNA follows: TGTGCCCCCCGGCAGGGTTTCGGTTCACCCCTCCACTTT. Translated, it gives CAPRQGFGSPLHF.

The rearrangement links TRBV25-1 to TRBJ2-6; D not resolved. Trimming cost V 4 bases and J 2 bases, with 12 bases left between them. From germline, CDR1 is MGHDK and CDR2 SYGVNS. This CDR3 has 16 residues. This CDR3 is CASSGFDNPGANVLTF. In DNA form, the CDR3 reads TGTGCCAGCAGTGGATTCGACAATCCTGGGGCCAACGTCCTGACTTTC. Looking up the rest from reference TRBV25-1 and TRBJ2-6 gives the full variable domain: EADIYQTPRYLVIGTGKKITLECSQTMGHDKMYWYQQDPGMELHLIHYSYGVNSTEKGDLSSESTVSRIRTEHFPLTLESARPSHTSQYLCASSGFDNPGANVLTFGAGSRLTVL.

This chain links TRBV28 with TRBJ1-5; no definite D call. CDR1 and CDR2 (germline): MDHEN, SYDVKM. V lost 2 bases to trimming and J lost 9 bases, with 14 bases between them. There are 14 residues in the CDR3. The CDR3 sequence: CASSLNRGNGPQHF. The CDR3 nucleotides are TGTGCCAGCAGTTTAAACCGCGGCAATGGGCCCCAGCATTTT.